The 20 T cell receptor beta chains below were found in one sample sequenced in a study of control samples from healthy donors and cancer patients. Assay: immunoSEQ multiplex PCR; the TCRdb copy retains only in-frame clones and omits some. The profile shows 120,000 or so clones, around 93% of them singletons. The specimen sequenced was blood. The receptors come from a man in his late teens or twenties in good health.

The chain employs TRBV3-1 (or the pseudogene TRBV3-2) and TRBJ2-5; the D gene is possibly TRBD2 (5 bases). CDR1 is LGHDT and CDR2 is YNNKEL in the germline V gene (reference sequence). V lost 4 bases and J lost 5, with 17 bases in between. The CDR3 loop spans 15 amino acids. Written as DNA, the CDR3 is TGTGCCAGCAGCCGCGAGAGAGGGAGTTTGGAGACCCAGTACTTC. This codes for CASSRERGSLETQYF.

This chain connects TRBV5-1 to TRBJ2-3; D is uncertain. Per germline, CDR1 SGHRS and CDR2 YFSETQ. This CDR3 region has 17 residues. V was clipped by 0 bases and J by 0 bases, with 14 bases between them. The CDR3 bases are TGCGCCAGCAGCTTGGGTCGGGCGGTCGCCAGCACAGATACGCAGTATTTT. Amino acids: CASSLGRAVASTDTQYF.

V is TRBV6-1 and J is TRBJ1-2, with D uncertain. This CDR3 has 15 amino acids. CDR1 MNHNS and CDR2 SASEGT come from the germline V gene. Trimming shortened V by 2 bases and J by 0 bases, and 10 bases separated the two germline ends. The CDR3 loop reads CASSERWQTNYGYTF. The CDR3 nucleotides read TGTGCCAGCAGTGAAAGATGGCAAACTAACTATGGCTACACCTTC.

The genes are TRBV5-1 and TRBJ1-3; TRBD1 agrees at 8 bases. CDR1 is SGHRS and CDR2 is YFSETQ in the germline V gene. V lost 5 bases to trimming and J lost 3 bases; unmatched junction nucleotides: 4. CDR3 length: 14 amino acids. In DNA, the CDR3 is TGCGCCAGCAGTCAGGGGGCAAGTGGAAACACCATATATTTT. Its translation: CASSQGASGNTIYF.

V usage is TRBV4-1 and J usage is TRBJ2-5; D gene uncertain. Germline assignment: CDR1 MGHRA and CDR2 YSYEKL. Trimming took off 3 bases at V and 5 bases at J, with 10 bases between the two ends. The CDR3 is 13 amino acids. The DNA of the CDR3 is TGCGCCAGCAGCCAGGTTGTTTCGGAGACCCAGTACTTC. Its protein product is CASSQVVSETQYF.

This chain joins TRBV7-8 and TRBJ2-7; no clear D gene. The CDR3 loop spans 15 amino acids. CDR1 and CDR2 (germline): SGHVS, FQNEAQ. The ends were cut back, 4 bases at V and 0 bases at J, with 13 bases in the middle. This CDR3 is CASSSDGRSSYEQYF. CDR3 nucleotides: TGTGCCAGCAGCTCAGATGGACGGAGCTCCTACGAGCAGTACTTC.

The chain carries TRBV6-1 and TRBJ1-3, with D perhaps matching TRBD1 (5 bases). The CDR3 spans 14 residues. Per germline, CDR1 MNHNS and CDR2 SASEGT. V lost 2 bases to trimming and J lost 3 bases, with 8 bases between them. The CDR3 DNA follows: TGTGCCAGCAGTGAAATTGGGGGTGGAAACACCATATATTTT. Protein sequence: CASSEIGGGNTIYF.

The genes are TRBV30 and TRBJ2-3, with 12 bases that match TRBD2. The trim removed 2 bases at V and 3 bases at J, leaving 6 bases unmatched. This CDR3 spans 16 amino acids. Germline CDR1 and CDR2: GTSNPN and SVGIG (reference sequence). This CDR3 is CAWSPGLAGGTDTQYF. CDR3 DNA sequence: TGTGCCTGGAGTCCTGGGCTAGCGGGGGGGACAGATACGCAGTATTTT.

The V and J genes are TRBV3-1 (or the pseudogene TRBV3-2) and TRBJ1-5; 9 nucleotides agree with TRBD1. The germline CDR1 and CDR2 sequences are LGHDT and YNNKEL (reference sequence). The V gene end was trimmed by 4 bases and the J gene end by 0 bases; junction bases not matched to a gene: 7. There are 17 residues in the CDR3. CDR3 loop: CASSLSGTGYSNQPQHF. The CDR3 DNA is TGTGCCAGCAGCCTTTCCGGGACAGGGTATAGCAATCAGCCCCAGCATTTT.

The chain links TRBV6-5 to TRBJ2-7; 8 bases are a match to TRBD1. J was trimmed by 5 bases and V by 6 bases; bases with no gene match: 9. Germline values: CDR1 MNHEY, CDR2 SVGAGI. The CDR3 is 14 residues long. The CDR3 nucleotides are TGTGCCAGCAGCCCCCGGGACAGGCCCAACGAGCAGTACTTC. It codes for CASSPRDRPNEQYF.

The chain joins TRBV7-2 to TRBJ1-1; tentative D call: TRBD1 (5 bases). The CDR3 is 13 residues long. In germline, CDR1 is SGHTA, CDR2 FQGNSA. V was cut by 3 bases and J by 6 bases, with 11 bases left in between. The CDR3 loop is CASSLLAGAEAFF. The CDR3 coding sequence is TGTGCCAGCAGCTTGTTGGCGGGGGCTGAAGCTTTCTTT.

Notes on this clone: One junction end disagrees with the germline gene, perhaps due to a read error. The chain joins TRBV4-1 to TRBJ1-1; D is uncertain. The CDR3 is made up of 15 amino acids. The germline gives CDR1 MGHRA, CDR2 YSYEKL. CDR3 DNA: TGCGCCAGCAGCCAAGTCCCCGGGTTCGCATTAGTGTGGGTCTTT. Its protein product is CASSQVPGFALVWVF.

This clone was recorded only once. The chain combines TRBV19 with TRBJ1-2, with a weak D call TRBD1 (6 bases). Per the germline V gene, CDR1 is LNHDA and CDR2 is SQIVND (reference sequence). Deletions cut 3 bases from V and 0 bases from J, with 11 bases between. CDR3 length: 15 amino acids. Here the CDR3 reads CASSMVDRANYGYTF. DNA for the CDR3: TGTGCCAGTAGTATGGTGGACAGAGCTAACTATGGCTACACCTTC.

The genes are TRBV7-3 and TRBJ2-7; D is undetermined. Germline V gives CDR1 SGHTA, CDR2 FQGTGA. V was clipped by 0 bases and J by 7 bases, with 7 bases between them. The CDR3 is made up of 12 amino acids. CDR3 DNA sequence: TGTGCCAGCAGCTTAACGGGTGGGGAGCAGTACTTC. Its translation is CASSLTGGEQYF.

The gene calls are TRBV3-1 (or the pseudogene TRBV3-2) and TRBJ1-5; 8 bases match TRBD1. The CDR3 spans 15 residues. The V gene end was trimmed by 3 bases and the J gene end by 5 bases; junction bases not matched to a gene: 6. Germline CDR1 and CDR2: LGHDT and YNNKEL (reference sequence). CDR3 sequence (DNA): TGTGCCAGCAGCCATTCTCAGGGGGCAGATCAGCCCCAGCATTTT. This sequence encodes CASSHSQGADQPQHF.

The V gene is TRBV27, the J gene TRBJ2-5; the match to TRBD1 covers 9 bases. CDR1 is MNHEY, CDR2 SMNVEV, per germline (reference sequence). The CDR3 is made up of 18 amino acids. Germline trimming cut 5 bases from V and 2 bases from J; bases unmatched to any gene: 15. The CDR3 nucleotides read TGTGCCAGCAGTCGAATCCGCCGGGGACAGGGTCGGCAAGAGACCCAGTACTTC. It yields the protein CASSRIRRGQGRQETQYF.

The gene calls are TRBV27 and TRBJ1-5; D not resolved. CDR3 length: 17 amino acids. Germline CDR1 MNHEY, CDR2 SMNVEV (reference sequence). Trimming took 5 bases from V and 0 from J, leaving 17 bases between them. The CDR3 sequence: CASSPSSSRSSNQPQHF. In DNA form, the CDR3 reads TGTGCCAGCAGTCCCTCGAGTTCGAGGAGTAGCAATCAGCCCCAGCATTTT.

The rearrangement uses TRBV5-8 and TRBJ2-3; D possibly corresponds to TRBD1 (6 bases). Germline V CDR1 and CDR2: SGHTS, YDEGEE. V lost 7 bases and J 0 bases, leaving 12 bases between the germline ends. The CDR3 runs 14 residues. The CDR3 bases are TGTGCCAGCTGCAGGACAGCCAGCACAGATACGCAGTATTTT. The encoded protein is CASCRTASTDTQYF.

The gene calls are TRBV3-1 (or the pseudogene TRBV3-2) and TRBJ1-1, with 10 bases matching TRBD1. CDR1 and CDR2 from the germline V gene are LGHDT and YNNKEL (reference sequence). J was trimmed by 4 bases and V by 3 bases; bases with no gene match: 2. The CDR3 length is 14 residues. The CDR3 bases are TGTGCCAGCAGCCAGGGACAGGGGAGCACTGAAGCTTTCTTT. This codes for CASSQGQGSTEAFF.

The chain recombines TRBV5-6 with TRBJ1-6; D ambiguous. Germline V gene sequence: CDR1 SGHDT, CDR2 YYEEEE. This CDR3 is 15 amino acids long. V lost 0 bases, J lost 5 bases, and 9 bases lay in between. This chain's CDR3 is CASSLEWMNNSPLHF. For the CDR3, the DNA is TGTGCCAGCAGCTTGGAGTGGATGAATAATTCACCCCTCCACTTT.